These 11 T cell receptor beta chains originate from one sample sequenced in a study of blood T cell repertoires in COVID-19. Repertoires were generated with immunoSEQ multiplex PCR, while TCRdb's copy carries only in-frame clones and drops some. The sample consists of around 75,000 clones, around 89% of them appearing once. The material sequenced was peripheral blood. The receptors shown here come from a human donor in a cohort sampled during active COVID-19.

This clone was observed a single time. This chain uses TRBV19 with TRBJ2-7; the match to TRBD1 covers 7 bases. This CDR3 comprises 14 residues. With 6 bases clipped from V and 2 bases from J, the junction kept 7 bases outside the gene matches. Germline V gives CDR1 LNHDA, CDR2 SQIVND (reference sequence). The CDR3 is CASSQRTGAYEQYF. CDR3 in DNA: TGTGCCAGTAGCCAAAGGACAGGAGCCTACGAGCAGTACTTC.

The chain carries TRBV15 and TRBJ2-7; D is possibly TRBD2 (5 bases). This CDR3 is 16 amino acids long. From germline, CDR1 is LNHNV and CDR2 YYDKDF (reference sequence). The V end was cut by 1 base, the J end by 1 base, with 14 bases between. CDR3 nucleotides: TGTGCCACCAGCAGAGCTTTGTGGACTTCTTCCTACGAGCAGTACTTC. Its protein is CATSRALWTSSYEQYF. The variable domain in full, completed from reference TRBV15 and TRBJ2-7, reads DAMVIQNPRYQVTQFGKPVTLSCSQTLNHNVMYWYQQKSSQAPKLLFHYYDKDFNNEADTPDNFQSRRPNTSFCFLDIRSPGLGDTAMYLCATSRALWTSSYEQYFGPGTRLTVT.

The gene calls are TRBV28 and TRBJ1-5, with TRBD1 matching over 12 bases. This CDR3 is 16 amino acids long. The V gene's germline CDR1 is MDHEN and CDR2 SYDVKM. The V segment lost 6 bases and the J segment 7 bases; nucleotides outside the gene matches: 10. The CDR3 here is CASRRAGTGGGQPQHF. CDR3 DNA sequence: TGTGCCAGCAGGCGAGCCGGGACAGGGGGCGGCCAGCCCCAGCATTTT.

This clone occurred a few times. This rearrangement joins TRBV18 to TRBJ1-4, with D unresolved. CDR3 length equals 13 residues. The germline gives CDR1 KGHSH, CDR2 LQKENI. The ends were cut back, 2 bases at V and 4 bases at J, with 5 bases in the middle. CDR3 sequence reads: CASSPTRNEKLFF. Here the CDR3 DNA reads TGTGCCAGCTCACCAACTCGTAATGAAAAACTGTTTTTT.

This clone was observed a handful of times. The V and J genes are TRBV5-1 and TRBJ1-2; D possibly corresponds to TRBD1 (6 bases). V was pared by 4 bases and J by 3 bases, with 16 bases between. The CDR3 loop spans 15 amino acids. The germline V gene has CDR1 SGHRS and CDR2 YFSETQ. The CDR3 loop is CASSREGQSDYGYTF. CDR3 in DNA: TGCGCCAGCAGCAGGGAAGGACAGTCTGACTATGGCTACACCTTC.

V usage is TRBV5-1 and J usage is TRBJ2-1; D perhaps matches TRBD2 (5 bases). The V gene's germline CDR1 is SGHRS and CDR2 YFSETQ. V lost 6 bases, J lost 6 bases, and 19 bases lay in between. The CDR3 extends over 15 amino acids. CDR3 sequence (DNA): TGCGCCAGCAAGCCGAGGGTGTCAGATATCAATGAGCAGTTCTTC. This gives the protein CASKPRVSDINEQFF.

The V call is TRBV15, the J call TRBJ2-2; 9 bases are shared with TRBD2. Trimming took 0 bases from V and 6 from J; bases not matched to a gene: 8. The CDR3 runs to 17 residues. Germline CDR1 is LNHNV and CDR2 is YYDKDF (reference sequence). The CDR3 region is CATSRDRGSGRSGELFF. CDR3 DNA sequence: TGTGCCACCAGCAGAGATCGAGGTAGCGGGAGATCCGGGGAGCTGTTTTTT. Full variable domain (outside the CDR3, taken from reference TRBV15 and TRBJ2-2): DAMVIQNPRYQVTQFGKPVTLSCSQTLNHNVMYWYQQKSSQAPKLLFHYYDKDFNNEADTPDNFQSRRPNTSFCFLDIRSPGLGDTAMYLCATSRDRGSGRSGELFFGEGSRLTVL.

The chain combines TRBV14 with TRBJ2-5; 9 nucleotides align to TRBD2. The ends lost 1 base at V and 2 bases at J; junction bases unmatched: 5. The germline CDR1 and CDR2 sequences are SGHDN and FVKESK. The CDR3 runs 16 residues. Here the CDR3 reads CASSQVLAGTQETQYF. For the CDR3, the DNA is TGTGCCAGCAGCCAAGTCCTAGCGGGAACACAAGAGACCCAGTACTTC. Filled out from reference TRBV14 and TRBJ2-5, the complete variable domain reads EAGVTQFPSHSVIEKGQTVTLRCDPISGHDNLYWYRRVMGKEIKFLLHFVKESKQDESGMPNNRFLAERTGGTYSTLKVQPAELEDSGVYFCASSQVLAGTQETQYFGPGTRLLVL.

The J gene is TRBJ1-2, the V gene TRBV24-1; D uncertain. The germline V and J ends were trimmed by 3 bases and 6 bases, with 10 bases remaining between them. CDR1 KGHDR and CDR2 SFDVKD come from the germline V gene. The CDR3 is 13 residues long. CDR3 amino acids: CATSDPGSHGYTF. Written as DNA, the CDR3 is TGTGCCACCAGTGATCCCGGTTCCCATGGCTACACCTTC.

The CDR3 coding sequence is TGTGCCAGCAGCTTAGACGGTGCCTACGAGCAGTACTTC. Its translation is CASSLDGAYEQYF. V gene TRBV11-3 combines with J gene TRBJ2-7; D unclear. Between the trimmed V and J ends, which lost 0 bases and 2 bases, there was a span of 5 bases. The CDR3 runs to 13 residues. Per germline, CDR1 SGHNT and CDR2 YENEEA. The variable domain in full, with the rest retrieved from reference TRBV11-3 and TRBJ2-7, is EAGVVQSPRYKIIEKKQPVAFWCNPISGHNTLYWYLQNLGQGPELLIRYENEEAVDDSQLPKDRFSAERLKGVDSTLKIQPAELGDSAVYLCASSLDGAYEQYFGPGTRLTVT.

This chain uses TRBV11-2 with TRBJ2-5; tentative D call: TRBD1 (7 bases). CDR3 size: 15 residues. Germline V gene data show CDR1 as SGHAT and CDR2 as FQNNGV. V lost 6 bases and J 5 bases, leaving 19 bases between the germline ends. The CDR3 DNA reads as TGTGCCAGCAGGTGGCGACAGGGAGGACGGGAGACCCAGTACTTC. Encoded protein: CASRWRQGGRETQYF.